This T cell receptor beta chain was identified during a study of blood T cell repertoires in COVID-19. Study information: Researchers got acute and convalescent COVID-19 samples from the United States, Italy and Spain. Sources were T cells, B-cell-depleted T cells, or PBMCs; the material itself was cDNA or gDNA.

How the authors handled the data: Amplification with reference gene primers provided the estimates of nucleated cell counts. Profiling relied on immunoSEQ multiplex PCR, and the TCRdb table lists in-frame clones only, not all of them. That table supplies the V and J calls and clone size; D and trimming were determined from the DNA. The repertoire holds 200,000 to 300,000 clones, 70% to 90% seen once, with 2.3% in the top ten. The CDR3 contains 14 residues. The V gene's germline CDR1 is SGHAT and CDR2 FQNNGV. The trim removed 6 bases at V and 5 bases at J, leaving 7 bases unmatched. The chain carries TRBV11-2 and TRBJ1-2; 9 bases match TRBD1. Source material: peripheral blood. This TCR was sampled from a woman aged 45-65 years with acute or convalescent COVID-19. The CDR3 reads CASRKTGGGYGYTF. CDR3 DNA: TGTGCCAGCAGGAAGACAGGGGGAGGTTATGGCTACACCTTC. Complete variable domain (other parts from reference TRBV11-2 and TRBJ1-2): EAGVAQSPRYKIIEKRQSVAFWCNPISGHATLYWYQQILGQGPKLLIQFQNNGVVDDSQLPKDRFSAERLKGVDSTLKIQPAKLEDSAVYLCASRKTGGGYGYTFGSGTRLTVV.